The 16 T cell receptor beta chains below come from one sample, sequenced in a study of early T cells in non-severe SARS-CoV-2 infection. Via MiXCR, TCRdb re-called the 5' RACE reads, giving one row per CDR3 protein. This table has around 65,000 distinct CDR3 sequences, roughly 12% appearing once. Sequenced here: whole blood, sampled at baseline. All receptors derive from an adult who was a healthcare worker with PCR-confirmed SARS-CoV-2 infection or an uninfected control (not recorded which).

The table lists this clonotype with a few counts. The rearrangement uses TRBV4-3 and TRBJ2-2; tentatively, D is TRBD1 (7 bases). Trimming pared 2 bases from V and 5 bases from J, leaving 24 bases between. The CDR3 contains 19 residues. Germline V gene sequence: CDR1 LGHNA, CDR2 YSLEER. CDR3 protein: CASSQLVQGSGEKTGELFF. CDR3 DNA sequence: TGCGCCAGCAGCCAATTGGTACAGGGGTCGGGGGAGAAAACCGGGGAGCTGTTTTTT.

This clonotype was picked up many times. V usage is TRBV7-9 and J usage is TRBJ1-1; TRBD1 aligns across 10 bases. Germline trimming cut 5 bases from V and 6 bases from J; bases unmatched to any gene: 9. Germline V CDR1 and CDR2: SEHNR, FQNEAQ (reference sequence). There are 15 residues in the CDR3. CDR3 protein: CASSGGQGLLSEAFF. The CDR3 bases are TGTGCCAGCAGCGGGGGACAGGGGCTGTTGTCTGAAGCTTTCTTT.

This clonotype was seen repeatedly, ten times or more. V and J are TRBV28 and TRBJ1-2; D call uncertain. Germline CDR1 is MDHEN and CDR2 is SYDVKM. The V end lost 4 bases, the J end lost 4 bases, and 13 bases lay between the germline ends. CDR3 size: 14 residues. This CDR3 reads CASSSGPVGYGYTF. CDR3 in DNA: TGTGCCAGCAGTTCAGGACCGGTGGGCTATGGCTACACCTTC.

This clonotype was detected ten times or more. This chain uses TRBV6-5 with TRBJ2-3, with D uncertain. Trimming removed 4 bases at V and 0 bases at J, with 8 bases between. This CDR3 contains 14 residues. The germline V gene has CDR1 MNHEY and CDR2 SVGAGI. In DNA, the CDR3 is TGTGCCAGCAGTTTTAGGTTAAGCACAGATACGCAGTATTTT. This encodes CASSFRLSTDTQYF.

The chain employs TRBV5-8 and TRBJ2-2, with a weak D call TRBD1 (6 bases). The ends were cut back, 0 bases at V and 5 bases at J, with 17 bases in the middle. The CDR3 contains 17 residues. Germline values: CDR1 SGHTS, CDR2 YDEGEE. In nucleotides, the CDR3 is TGTGCCAGCAGCTTGGATAGGGCAGGGGAGACAACCGGGGAGCTGTTTTTT. Protein sequence: CASSLDRAGETTGELFF.

This clonotype occurred a few times. The junction shows a germline mismatch at one end, possibly a read error. The rearrangement uses TRBV10-3 and TRBJ2-1, with D uncertain. Germline CDR1 ENHRY, CDR2 SYGVKD. The CDR3 spans 13 residues. CDR3 loop: CAIRESAYNEQFF. In nucleotides, the CDR3 is TGTGCCATCAGGGAGTCGGCCTACAATGAGCAGTTCTTC.

In the case of this clonotype: The junction departs from germline at one end; a sequencing error may be responsible. The chain links TRBV28 to TRBJ2-7; 9 nucleotides line up with TRBD1. The V gene's germline CDR1 is MDHEN and CDR2 SYDVKM. This CDR3 has 13 amino acids. The CDR3 DNA reads TGCGCCTCGCGGGGACAGGGCTCCTACGAGCAGTACTTC. Translation: CASRGQGSYEQYF.

This chain joins TRBV29-1 and TRBJ2-3; tentatively, D is TRBD2 (6 bases). The V gene's germline CDR1 is SQVTM and CDR2 ANQGSEA. V lost 6 bases, J lost 1 base, and 8 bases lay in between. This CDR3 contains 12 residues. The CDR3 reads CSVGLRTDTQYF. CDR3 sequence (DNA): TGCAGCGTGGGACTTCGCACAGATACGCAGTATTTT.

The chain couples TRBV5-1 to TRBJ2-5; D ambiguous. This CDR3 has 14 amino acids. Germline CDR1 is SGHRS and CDR2 is YFSETQ. Trimming left V 0 bases short and J 2 bases short, with 8 bases between. CDR3 in amino acids: CASSLGGRQETQYF. CDR3 nucleotide sequence: TGCGCCAGCAGCTTGGGAGGACGGCAAGAGACCCAGTACTTC.

This clonotype was seen a few times. The J gene is TRBJ2-7, the V gene TRBV7-6; D is unclear. The CDR3 totals 13 residues. In germline, CDR1 is SGHVS, CDR2 FNYEAQ. Trimming took 0 bases from V and 3 from J, leaving 6 bases between them. CDR3 protein: CASSLAGNYEQYF. The DNA for the CDR3 is TGTGCCAGCAGCTTAGCGGGAAACTACGAGCAGTACTTC.

The sample holds a few counts of this clonotype. The chain links TRBV7-2 to TRBJ2-7; no definite D call. Germline CDR1 reads SGHTA; CDR2 reads FQGNSA. Trimming took off 1 base at V and 2 bases at J, with 9 bases between the two ends. CDR3 length equals 14 residues. The CDR3 DNA reads as TGTGCCAGCAGCTTAGTAGTCGCCGCCTACGAGCAGTACTTC. It specifies CASSLVVAAYEQYF.

This clonotype was seen many times. This chain joins TRBV2 and TRBJ2-5, with 14 bases fitting TRBD2. Germline lookup yields CDR1 SNHLY and CDR2 FYNNEI. This CDR3 is built from 16 residues. V shed 7 bases and J 4 bases; nucleotides not matched to a gene: 8. The CDR3 sequence is CASTGTSGRGAETQYF. The CDR3 DNA sequence: TGTGCCAGCACCGGGACTAGCGGGAGAGGTGCAGAGACCCAGTACTTC.

This clonotype was found many times. The chain uses TRBV6-5 and TRBJ2-3; 7 nucleotides agree with TRBD1. Per the germline V gene, CDR1 is MNHEY and CDR2 is SVGAGI. The CDR3 runs 14 residues. V trimming: 6 bases; J trimming: 0 bases; junction bases outside the gene matches: 3. The CDR3 is CASRRQGSTDTQYF. The CDR3 DNA is TGTGCCAGCAGACGACAGGGCAGCACAGATACGCAGTATTTT.

Ten or more counts support this clonotype. The chain carries TRBV5-6 and TRBJ2-7; TRBD1 is a possible D gene (5 bases). Germline values: CDR1 SGHDT, CDR2 YYEEEE. V gave up 0 bases and J gave up 5 bases, with 15 bases separating them. The CDR3 covers 15 residues. CDR3 protein: CASSLGSQGSHEQYF. The CDR3 nucleotides read TGTGCCAGCAGCTTGGGTTCTCAGGGCAGCCACGAGCAGTACTTC. Full variable domain (missing parts from reference TRBV5-6 and TRBJ2-7): DAGVTQSPTHLIKTRGQQVTLRCSPKSGHDTVSWYQQALGQGPQFIFQYYEEEERQRGNFPDRFSGHQFPNYSSELNVNALLLGDSALYLCASSLGSQGSHEQYFGPGTRLTVT.

This clonotype was counted ten times or more. This chain joins TRBV18 and TRBJ2-3; the match to TRBD2 covers 7 bases. The trim removed 1 base at V and 5 bases at J, leaving 12 bases unmatched. Germline CDR1 reads KGHSH; CDR2 reads LQKENI. This CDR3 comprises 17 residues. The CDR3, as DNA: TGTGCCAGCTCACCACTAGGGCCGGGCCCTAGCGGAGATACGCAGTATTTT. Translated, it gives CASSPLGPGPSGDTQYF.

This chain connects TRBV12-5 to TRBJ1-4, with TRBD1 as a possible D gene (6 bases). This CDR3 contains 15 residues. Trimming pared 2 bases from V and 5 bases from J, leaving 12 bases between. The germline gives CDR1 LGHNT, CDR2 FRNRAP. The CDR3 sequence: CASGLPTGRNEKLFF. For the CDR3, the DNA is TGTGCTAGTGGTTTGCCAACAGGGAGAAATGAAAAACTGTTTTTT.